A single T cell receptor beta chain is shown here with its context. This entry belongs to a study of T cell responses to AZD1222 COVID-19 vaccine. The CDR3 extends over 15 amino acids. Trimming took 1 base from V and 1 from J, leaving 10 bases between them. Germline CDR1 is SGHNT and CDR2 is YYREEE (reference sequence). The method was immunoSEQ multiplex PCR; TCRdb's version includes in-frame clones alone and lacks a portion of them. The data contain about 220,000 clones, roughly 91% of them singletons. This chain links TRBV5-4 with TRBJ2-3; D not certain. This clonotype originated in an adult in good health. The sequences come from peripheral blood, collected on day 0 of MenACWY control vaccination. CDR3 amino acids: CASSLWAEGTDTQYF. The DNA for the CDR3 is TGTGCCAGCAGCTTGTGGGCAGAGGGCACAGATACGCAGTATTTT.